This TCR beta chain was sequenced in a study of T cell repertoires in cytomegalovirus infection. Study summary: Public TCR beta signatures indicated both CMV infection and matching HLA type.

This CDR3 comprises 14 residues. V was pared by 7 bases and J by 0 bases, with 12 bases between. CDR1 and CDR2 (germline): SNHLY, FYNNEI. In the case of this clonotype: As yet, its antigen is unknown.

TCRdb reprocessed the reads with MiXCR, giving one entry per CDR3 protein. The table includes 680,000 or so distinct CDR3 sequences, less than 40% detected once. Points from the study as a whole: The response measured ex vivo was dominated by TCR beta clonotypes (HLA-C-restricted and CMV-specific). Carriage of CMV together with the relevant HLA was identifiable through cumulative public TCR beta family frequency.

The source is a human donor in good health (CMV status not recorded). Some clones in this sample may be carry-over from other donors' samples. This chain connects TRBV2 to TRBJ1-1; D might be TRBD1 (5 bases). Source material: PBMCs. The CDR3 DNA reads TGTGCCAGCACCAGGGATATCATGAACACTGAAGCTTTCTTT. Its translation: CASTRDIMNTEAFF.